Following are 32 T cell receptor beta chains from one sample sequenced in a study of CD8 T cells in Susac syndrome. When the RNA was reverse transcribed, random hexamers were used with an input of about 0.5 to 1 ug. MiXCR, run by TCRdb on the immunoSEQ multiplex PCR reads, gives a single entry per CDR3 protein. The sample carries roughly 52,000 distinct CDR3 sequences, about 95% recorded once. Source material: CD8+ T cells from PBMCs. These receptors originate from a human donor with Susac syndrome.

The V and J genes are TRBV3-1 and TRBJ2-7; D gene unclear. The CDR3 runs to 14 residues. Germline V gene data show CDR1 as LGHDT and CDR2 as YNNKEL (reference sequence). V was clipped by 4 bases and J by 3 bases, with 13 bases between them. This CDR3 is CASSLGEIFYEQYF. Written as DNA, the CDR3 is TGTGCCAGCAGCCTAGGAGAAATCTTCTACGAGCAGTACTTC.

The genes are TRBV4-3 and TRBJ1-4, with a possible D match to TRBD1 (5 bases). CDR1 LGHNA and CDR2 YSLEER come from the germline V gene. V lost 1 base and J 4 bases, leaving 10 bases between the germline ends. The CDR3 consists of 15 residues. Written as DNA, the CDR3 is TGCGCCAGCAGCCAAGCGGGACCGAGTAATGAAAAACTGTTTTTT. Protein sequence: CASSQAGPSNEKLFF.

This chain connects TRBV12-3 or TRBV12-4 to TRBJ2-5; 13 bases align to TRBD2. The trim removed 6 bases at V and 1 base at J, leaving 5 bases unmatched. The CDR3 is 16 residues long. DNA of the CDR3: TGTGCCAGCAGCTTAACTAGCGGGGGGGCCCAAGAGACCCAGTACTTC. The encoded protein is CASSLTSGGAQETQYF.

This chain joins TRBV9 and TRBJ2-3; weak D call: TRBD2 (7 bases). V lost 0 bases and J lost 5, with 13 bases in between. CDR3 size: 15 residues. CDR1 is SGDLS, CDR2 YYNGEE, per germline. As DNA, the CDR3 is TGTGCCAGCAGCGTAGGGGGGGGCCGGGGAGATACGCAGTATTTT. This sequence encodes CASSVGGGRGDTQYF. The variable domain in full, with the rest retrieved from reference TRBV9 and TRBJ2-3, is DSGVTQTPKHLITATGQRVTLRCSPRSGDLSVYWYQQSLDQGLQFLIQYYNGEERAKGNILERFSAQQFPDLHSELNLSSLELGDSALYFCASSVGGGRGDTQYFGPGTRLTVL.

V usage is TRBV9 and J usage is TRBJ2-3; 8 nucleotides agree with TRBD2. J gave up 4 bases and V 0 bases, and 7 bases lay outside the gene matches. This CDR3 region has 16 residues. Per germline, CDR1 SGDLS and CDR2 YYNGEE. In nucleotides, the CDR3 is TGTGCCAGCAGCGTAGCGGAGCGGGGGATCTCAGATACGCAGTATTTT. This sequence encodes CASSVAERGISDTQYF.

The V and J genes are TRBV7-7 and TRBJ2-7, with D hard to call. V was shortened by 5 bases and J by 3 bases, with 17 bases between the two germline ends. The V gene's germline CDR1 is SSHAT and CDR2 FNYEAQ (reference sequence). There are 15 residues in the CDR3. The CDR3 coding sequence is TGTGCCAGCAGCGAGTCTCTCGGGCTGAGCTACGAGCAGTACTTC. Residues: CASSESLGLSYEQYF.

The CDR3 DNA sequence: TGTGCCAGCAGCTGGGGCTCCGGTAATGAAAAACTGTTTTTT. Residues: CASSWGSGNEKLFF. The V call is TRBV3-1, the J call TRBJ1-4; D is perhaps TRBD1 (5 bases). The V gene's germline CDR1 is LGHDT and CDR2 YNNKEL (reference sequence). CDR3 length equals 14 residues. The germline V and J ends were trimmed by 5 bases and 4 bases, with 11 bases remaining between them. Looking up the rest from reference TRBV3-1 and TRBJ1-4 gives the full variable domain: DTAVSQTPKYLVTQMGNDKSIKCEQNLGHDTMYWYKQDSKKFLKIMFSYNNKELIINETVPNRFSPKSPDKAHLNLHINSLELGDSAVYFCASSWGSGNEKLFFGSGTQLSVL.

The sample holds one count of this clonotype. The chain combines TRBV20-1 with TRBJ2-5; unclear D gene. There are 17 residues in the CDR3. Looked up from germline, CDR1 is DFQATT and CDR2 is SNEGSKA (reference sequence). V was shortened by 0 bases and J by 2 bases, with 19 bases between the two germline ends. CDR3 DNA: TGCAGTGCTAGAGATCACCTTTGGGGTGCCCCACAAGAGACCCAGTACTTC. Its translation: CSARDHLWGAPQETQYF.

This clonotype was detected only once. The rearrangement links TRBV29-1 to TRBJ1-2; 7 bases map to TRBD1. The CDR3 contains 12 residues. V lost 6 bases, J lost 7 bases, and 8 bases stayed unmatched. Looked up from germline, CDR1 is SQVTM and CDR2 is ANQGSEA. The CDR3 here is CSVSGQEAGYTF. DNA for the CDR3: TGCAGCGTATCCGGACAGGAGGCTGGCTACACCTTC.

The rearrangement uses TRBV11-1 and TRBJ2-5; D is uncertain. The CDR3 is made up of 13 amino acids. V was pared by 3 bases and J by 5 bases, with 10 bases between. The germline V gene has CDR1 SGHAT and CDR2 FQDESV (reference sequence). CDR3 region: CASSLRHGETQYF. CDR3 bases: TGTGCCAGCAGCTTGCGCCACGGGGAGACCCAGTACTTC.

The chain links TRBV19 to TRBJ2-1; 9 bases fit TRBD2. Germline values: CDR1 LNHDA, CDR2 SQIVND (reference sequence). The CDR3 has 17 residues. Trimming cost V 2 bases and J 6 bases; bases outside gene matches: 11. CDR3 coding DNA: TGTGCCAGTAGTATATGGTTTGGCGGGGGGGCTAGCAATGAGCAGTTCTTC. Its protein is CASSIWFGGGASNEQFF.

The chain couples TRBV29-1 to TRBJ1-2; D gene ambiguous. This CDR3 is built from 12 residues. Trimming took 7 bases from V and 3 from J, leaving 12 bases between them. Germline CDR1 is SQVTM and CDR2 is ANQGSEA. CDR3 region: CSAEMGDYGYTF. CDR3 bases: TGCAGCGCCGAAATGGGCGACTATGGCTACACCTTC.

V gene TRBV5-4 combines with J gene TRBJ2-5, with 13 bases fitting TRBD2. The CDR3 covers 15 residues. Per the germline V gene, CDR1 is SGHNT and CDR2 is YYREEE (reference sequence). The V gene end was trimmed by 4 bases and the J gene end by 5 bases; junction bases not matched to a gene: 5. The CDR3 here is CASSGLAGAWETQYF. Here the CDR3 DNA reads TGTGCCAGCAGCGGACTAGCGGGGGCATGGGAGACCCAGTACTTC.

The V gene is TRBV4-1, the J gene TRBJ1-5; perhaps TRBD1 as D (5 bases). This CDR3 has 15 amino acids. V lost 4 bases to trimming and J lost 4 bases, with 14 bases between them. Germline V gene sequence: CDR1 MGHRA, CDR2 YSYEKL. The CDR3 DNA follows: TGCGCCAGCAGCCTTTCTGGGCAGGGAAATCAGCCCCAGCATTTT. This codes for CASSLSGQGNQPQHF.

This clonotype occurred once. The chain links TRBV21-1 to TRBJ2-5; the table's D call TRBD2 went unverified against the DNA. TRBV21-1 is assigned pseudogene status. The CDR3 sequence is 15 residues long. In DNA, the CDR3 is TGTGCCAGCAGCCGAGGGCCGGGAGACCAAGAGACCCAGTACTTC. Translation: CASSRGPGDQETQYF.

The chain uses TRBV9 and TRBJ2-4, with D perhaps matching TRBD1 (5 bases). Germline values: CDR1 SGDLS, CDR2 YYNGEE. The ends were cut back, 5 bases at V and 5 bases at J, with 14 bases in the middle. This CDR3 is built from 14 residues. This CDR3 reads CASSPNQGENIQYF. In DNA form, the CDR3 reads TGTGCCAGCAGTCCAAATCAGGGTGAAAACATTCAGTACTTC.

The rearrangement joins TRBV7-2 to TRBJ2-7, with a possible D match to TRBD1 (6 bases). The CDR3 has 16 residues. Germline V CDR1 and CDR2: SGHTA, FQGNSA. The V and J ends lost 4 bases and 5 bases respectively, with 21 bases between them. DNA for the CDR3: TGTGCCAGCAGCTCCCTCGGACAGAGTAGAGAGGACGAGCAGTACTTC. Translating it yields CASSSLGQSREDEQYF.

V is TRBV12-3 or TRBV12-4 and J is TRBJ2-7; D is unresolved. The CDR3 length is 14 residues. V lost 7 bases, J lost 2 bases, and 15 bases lay in between. CDR3 sequence (DNA): TGTGCCAGCACCCAAGGCGGCAAACCCTACGAGCAGTACTTC. Encoded protein: CASTQGGKPYEQYF.

The V and J genes are TRBV27 and TRBJ1-2; D possibly corresponds to TRBD1 (5 bases). The germline V gene has CDR1 MNHEY and CDR2 SMNVEV (reference sequence). The CDR3 runs to 14 residues. V lost 3 bases and J 6 bases, leaving 14 bases between the germline ends. The CDR3 coding sequence is TGTGCCAGCAGTTTTCAGGGACGGTCCGATGGCTACACCTTC. Translating it yields CASSFQGRSDGYTF.

This chain connects TRBV6-1 to TRBJ2-5; the D gene is possibly TRBD2 (6 bases). V lost 3 bases and J lost 6, with 14 bases in between. The germline V gene encodes CDR1 MNHNS and CDR2 SASEGT. This CDR3 has 14 amino acids. The CDR3 reads CASSEVGGAQTQYF. The CDR3 DNA is TGTGCCAGCAGTGAGGTCGGGGGTGCACAGACCCAGTACTTC.

For the CDR3, the DNA is TGCGCCAGCAGCTTGGAACACGTGGTGAGGGCAGATACGCAGTATTTT. This sequence encodes CASSLEHVVRADTQYF. V usage is TRBV5-1 and J usage is TRBJ2-3; possible D gene TRBD2, 5 bases. The CDR3 covers 16 residues. With 0 bases removed from V and 4 bases from J, the gap between germline ends came to 15 bases. CDR1 SGHRS and CDR2 YFSETQ come from the germline V gene.

This clonotype was observed a handful of times. This chain joins TRBV6-5 and TRBJ1-5, with TRBD1 matching 7 bases. The CDR3 contains 15 residues. After removal of 0 bases from V and 4 bases from J, the junction contained 3 bases not matched to a gene. In germline, CDR1 is MNHEY, CDR2 SVGAGI. Here the CDR3 DNA reads TGTGCCAGCAGTTACTCGACAGGGTTGAATCAGCCCCAGCATTTT. Amino acid sequence: CASSYSTGLNQPQHF.

The J gene is TRBJ2-2, the V gene TRBV7-3; 9 bases agree with TRBD2. Looked up from germline, CDR1 is SGHTA and CDR2 is FQGTGA. The V segment lost 2 bases and the J segment 7 bases; nucleotides outside the gene matches: 5. The CDR3 is 15 residues long. Written as DNA, the CDR3 is TGTGCCAGCAGCTTACGCGGGGGGGCCCACGGGGAGCTGTTTTTT. Translation: CASSLRGGAHGELFF.

The chain combines TRBV12-3 or TRBV12-4 with TRBJ2-1, with D maybe TRBD2 (5 bases). This CDR3 spans 14 amino acids. V dropped 0 bases and J dropped 15 bases, with 18 bases sitting between them. The CDR3 spells CASSLARRRLGGFF. DNA for the CDR3: TGTGCCAGCAGTTTAGCGCGGAGGAGGTTAGGAGGGTTCTTC.

V and J are TRBV6-2 or TRBV6-3 and TRBJ2-2; D not certain. The CDR3 has 14 residues. The V gene's germline CDR1 is MNHEY and CDR2 SVGEGT. Trimming pared 2 bases from V and 7 bases from J, leaving 11 bases between. CDR3 coding DNA: TGTGCCAGCAGTTACGAGACACCGAACGGGGAGCTGTTTTTT. This codes for CASSYETPNGELFF.

The chain combines TRBV27 with TRBJ2-5, with 9 bases fitting TRBD1. The length of the CDR3 is 15 residues. The J segment lost 0 bases and the V segment lost 5 bases, leaving 4 bases of the junction unmatched. Germline loops: CDR1 MNHEY, CDR2 SMNVEV (reference sequence). CDR3 DNA sequence: TGTGCCAGCAGTCCGGGACAGGGATACCAAGAGACCCAGTACTTC. It codes for CASSPGQGYQETQYF.

The chain links TRBV30 to TRBJ1-5; D possibly corresponds to TRBD1 (6 bases). CDR3 length: 13 residues. V shed 1 base and J shed 6 bases, with 10 bases lying between them. Per germline, CDR1 GTSNPN and CDR2 SVGIG (reference sequence). The CDR3 protein is CAWSGAGVQPQHF. As DNA, the CDR3 is TGTGCCTGGAGTGGGGCAGGGGTTCAGCCCCAGCATTTT.

This chain links TRBV11-1 with TRBJ1-6; perhaps TRBD1 as D (5 bases). Trimming removed 4 bases at V and 10 bases at J, with 20 bases between. Germline-derived CDR1 and CDR2 are SGHAT and FQDESV (reference sequence). The CDR3 contains 16 residues. CDR3 coding DNA: TGTGCCAGCAGCTCACGCCGGGGCGGGTTGGAGTCACCCCTCCACTTT. Translating it yields CASSSRRGGLESPLHF.

The chain uses TRBV7-2 and TRBJ1-3; D unresolved. The CDR3 is 15 residues long. V gave up 1 base and J gave up 3 bases, with 10 bases separating them. Germline loops: CDR1 SGHTA, CDR2 FQGNSA. The CDR3 bases are TGTGCCAGCAGCTTAGGGGCACTGAGTGGAAACACCATATATTTT. It codes for CASSLGALSGNTIYF.

This chain joins TRBV7-9 and TRBJ2-7; D call uncertain. Per germline, CDR1 SEHNR and CDR2 FQNEAQ (reference sequence). The CDR3 sequence is 13 residues long. V lost 1 base, J lost 3 bases, and 7 bases lay in between. CDR3 residues: CASSLGVNYEQYF. The CDR3 nucleotides read TGTGCCAGCAGCTTAGGGGTGAACTACGAGCAGTACTTC.

CDR3 nucleotides: TGTGCCACCAGCGAGAAGGATACTGAAGCTTTCTTT. Amino acid sequence: CATSEKDTEAFF. This rearrangement joins TRBV15 to TRBJ1-1, with unresolved D. Germline CDR1 reads LNHNV; CDR2 reads YYDKDF (reference sequence). This CDR3 is 12 amino acids long. Trimming shortened V by 5 bases and J by 5 bases, and 9 bases separated the two germline ends.

V is TRBV6-2 or TRBV6-3 and J is TRBJ2-5, with a tentative D call TRBD2 (5 bases). Germline CDR1 MNHEY, CDR2 SVGEGT. V lost 6 bases and J lost 4, with 18 bases in between. The CDR3 runs to 15 residues. The CDR3 sequence: CASSYMADGGETQYF. The CDR3 DNA is TGTGCCAGCAGCTATATGGCAGATGGAGGAGAGACCCAGTACTTC.